These 4 T cell receptor beta chains were sequenced from one sample in a study of T cells after yellow fever vaccination. MiXCR was run by TCRdb on the 5' RACE reads, yielding one entry per CDR3 protein. The sample consists of a few hundred thousand distinct CDR3 sequences, about 6.6% of them appearing once. Sample: PBMCs, taken about 41 days after the first yellow fever vaccination. The receptors were gathered from a man between 18 and 35 years old who received the YFV17D yellow fever vaccine.

The genes are TRBV4-3 and TRBJ2-7; D not resolved. The CDR3 runs to 13 residues. V was trimmed by 2 bases and J by 6 bases, leaving 11 bases between them. The germline V gene encodes CDR1 LGHNA and CDR2 YSLEER. CDR3 sequence reads: CASSQQYTAEQYF. The CDR3 nucleotides are TGCGCCAGCAGCCAACAATACACGGCCGAGCAGTACTTC.

V usage is TRBV11-2 and J usage is TRBJ2-5, with 13 bases aligning to TRBD2. V was clipped by 7 bases and J by 4 bases; unmatched bases: 18. Germline V gene data show CDR1 as SGHAT and CDR2 as FQNNGV. The CDR3 is 19 amino acids. Here the CDR3 DNA reads TGTGCCAGCACCCCCCCCAATGCCCGACTAGCGGGGGGTCGAGAGACCCAGTACTTC. Amino acids: CASTPPNARLAGGRETQYF.

This clonotype was seen only a few times. The chain links TRBV12-3 or TRBV12-4 to TRBJ2-3, with 10 bases identical to TRBD2. This CDR3 is built from 14 residues. V gave up 6 bases and J gave up 4 bases; unmatched junction bases: 4. The CDR3 protein is CASRSSGGSDTQYF. The CDR3 bases are TGTGCCAGCAGGTCTAGCGGGGGATCAGATACGCAGTATTTT.

This clonotype has at least ten counts. The V and J genes are TRBV5-4 and TRBJ1-6, with D tentatively TRBD1 (5 bases). Germline V gene sequence: CDR1 SGHNT, CDR2 YYREEE (reference sequence). The CDR3 runs to 15 residues. Trimming took off 0 bases at V and 9 bases at J, with 13 bases between the two ends. The CDR3 nucleotides read TGTGCCAGCAGCTTGGAGTCTGCAGGGAGTTCACCCCTCCACTTT. Amino acid sequence: CASSLESAGSSPLHF.